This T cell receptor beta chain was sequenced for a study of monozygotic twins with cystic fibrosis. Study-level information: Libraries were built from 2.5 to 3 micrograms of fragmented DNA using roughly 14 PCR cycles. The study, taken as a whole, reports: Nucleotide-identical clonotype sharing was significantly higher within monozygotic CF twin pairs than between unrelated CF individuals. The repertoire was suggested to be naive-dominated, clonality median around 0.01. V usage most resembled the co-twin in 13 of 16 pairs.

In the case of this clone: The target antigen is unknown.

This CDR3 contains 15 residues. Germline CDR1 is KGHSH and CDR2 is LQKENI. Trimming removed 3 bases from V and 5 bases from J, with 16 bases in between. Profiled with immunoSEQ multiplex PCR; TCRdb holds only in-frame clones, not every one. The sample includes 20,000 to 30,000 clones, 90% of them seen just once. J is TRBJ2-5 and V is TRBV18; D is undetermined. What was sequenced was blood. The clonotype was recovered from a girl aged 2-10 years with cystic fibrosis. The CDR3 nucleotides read TGTGCCAGCTCACCCGACGGAAGGGCCGGGGAGACCCAGTACTTC. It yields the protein CASSPDGRAGETQYF. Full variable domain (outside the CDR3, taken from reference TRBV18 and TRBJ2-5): NAGVMQNPRHLVRRRGQEARLRCSPMKGHSHVYWYRQLPEEGLKFMVYLQKENIIDESGMPKERFSAEFPKEGPSILRIQQVVRGDSAAYFCASSPDGRAGETQYFGPGTRLLVL.